A selection of T cell receptor beta chains follows, all from one sample in a study of T cell repertoires in cytomegalovirus infection. MiXCR, applied by TCRdb to the reads, yields one record per CDR3 protein. The table records hundreds of thousands of distinct CDR3 sequences, about a third of them present only once. Sequencing used PBMCs. The source of these receptors is a human donor in good health (CMV status not recorded). Some clones in this sample may be carry-over from other donors' samples. Each CDR3 is given with its conserved first and last residue. A D gene is named only where the DNA matches it firmly. Part of the rows lack a size; the others show once, few, many or a class for expanded clones.

d_call	v_call	clone_size	j_call	cdr3_nt	cdr3_aa
TRBD1	TRBV6-6	-	TRBJ1-1	TGTGCCAGCACCCCCCGGACAGGGCGGGACACTGAAGCTTTCTTT	CASTPRTGRDTEAFF
-	TRBV10-3	-	TRBJ1-5	TGTGCCATCAGTGAGAAGACGGGGGGAGGGCCCCCCCAGCCCCAGCATTTT	CAISEKTGGGPPQPQHF
-	TRBV7-6	many	TRBJ1-6	TGTGCCAGCAGCTTAGGATTATCGGGAGCTAATTCACCCCTCCACTTT	CASSLGLSGANSPLHF
-	TRBV15	-	TRBJ2-1	TGTGCCACCAGTTCAAGTACCCGGGAAAGGATATACGAGCAGTTCTTC	CATSSSTRERIYEQFF
TRBD2	TRBV6-8	-	TRBJ2-1	TGTGCCAGCAGTTACTCCCTAGCGGGAGATGAGCAGTTCTTC	CASSYSLAGDEQFF
-	TRBV6-1	many	TRBJ2-6	TGTGCCAGCAGCCCCCGCGGAAGCTCTGGGGCCAACGTCCTGACTTTC	CASSPRGSSGANVLTF
-	TRBV5-4	few	TRBJ2-5	TGTGCCAGCAGCAAGGAGGCAGGGAACGCAGAGACCCAGTACTTC	CASSKEAGNAETQYF
-	TRBV12-3/TRBV12-4	-	TRBJ1-4	TGTGCCAGCAGTTTCGGGGCTGCGGGTGAAAAACTGTTTTTT	CASSFGAAGEKLFF
-	TRBV7-2	-	TRBJ1-4	TGTGCCAGCAGCCCGACAGGTTGGGAGGATGAAAAACTGTTTTTT	CASSPTGWEDEKLFF
-	TRBV12-3/TRBV12-4	many	TRBJ1-2	TGTGCCAGCAGCTTAAGGGGGGGCTACACCTTC	CASSLRGGYTF
TRBD1	TRBV27	few	TRBJ2-7	TGTGCCAGCAGTCCTTGGACAGGGCTAGGGGGGCAGTACTTC	CASSPWTGLGGQYF
-	TRBV11-2	many	TRBJ1-1	TGTGCCAGCAGCTTAGTGGGGACTACCGTCCGATCGTGGGACACTGAAGCTTTCTTT	CASSLVGTTVRSWDTEAFF
-	TRBV3-1	-	TRBJ1-2	TGTGCCAGCAGTCCAGGAATCGCTAACTATGGCTACACCTTC	CASSPGIANYGYTF
-	TRBV4-3	few	TRBJ1-2	TGCGCCAGCAGCCAAGATTTTGTTGGCGGCTACACCTTC	CASSQDFVGGYTF
-	TRBV5-5	-	TRBJ1-2	TGTGCCAGCAGCTTGAACTTCTTGACAGAGCCCTATGGCTACACCTTC	CASSLNFLTEPYGYTF
-	TRBV20-1	-	TRBJ2-2	TGCAGTGCTTACGGAGGACTGTACGGGGAGCTGTTTTTT	CSAYGGLYGELFF
-	TRBV11-2	few	TRBJ2-1	TGTGCCAGCAGCTCAAGACCCGACACACTGGTCAATGAGCAGTTCTTC	CASSSRPDTLVNEQFF
-	TRBV20-1	few	TRBJ2-3	TGCAGTGCTAGACCCGCCGAAAGGGATACGCAGTATTTT	CSARPAERDTQYF
-	TRBV4-3	-	TRBJ2-2	TGCGCCAGCAGCCAGGAGTCTGAGACCGGGGAGCTGTTTTTT	CASSQESETGELFF
TRBD1	TRBV13	once	TRBJ1-3	TGTGCCAGCAGCCGCGCAACCGACAGGGGGCTGAACACCATATATTTT	CASSRATDRGLNTIYF
TRBD1	TRBV12-3/TRBV12-4	few	TRBJ2-7	TGTGCCAGCAGTTTACCGGACAGGGGGCTCCACGAGCAGTACTTC	CASSLPDRGLHEQYF
-	TRBV7-9	-	TRBJ1-1	TGTGCCACCATACAGGGCAAACTGAGCATGAACACTGAAGCTTTCTTT	CATIQGKLSMNTEAFF
-	TRBV7-9	many	TRBJ2-2	TGTGCCAGCAGCTGGCGAAAAGAAGGGGCCTCTTTAAACACCGGGGAGCTGTTTTTT	CASSWRKEGASLNTGELFF
-	TRBV7-9	many	TRBJ2-5	TGTGCCAGCAGCCCGCCGAAAGGGGTTCGAGAGACCCAGTACTTC	CASSPPKGVRETQYF
-	TRBV5-4	few	TRBJ2-2	TGTGCCAGCAGCCCCGGCGGGCGGGCGAGCACCGGGGAGCTGTTTTTT	CASSPGGRASTGELFF
TRBD1	TRBV10-3	-	TRBJ2-7	TGTGCCATCAGTGAGTCAACAGGGGGCCCCTACGAGCAGTACTTC	CAISESTGGPYEQYF
-	TRBV7-2	many	TRBJ2-7	TGTGCCAGCAGCCCGACGGGTTGGGGCAGGTTCTCCTACGAGCAGTACTTC	CASSPTGWGRFSYEQYF
TRBD1	TRBV6-6	few	TRBJ1-1	TGTGCCAGCAGTTACTCGACAGGGAGTGAAGCTTTCTTT	CASSYSTGSEAFF
-	TRBV9	-	TRBJ1-2	TGTGCCAGCAGCGTAGATGTCGGAGCCGAGGGCTACACCTTC	CASSVDVGAEGYTF
-	TRBV6-1	few	TRBJ1-5	TGTGCCAGCAGTGGAGGGTACAATCAGCCCCAGCATTTT	CASSGGYNQPQHF
TRBD1	TRBV2	-	TRBJ2-4	TGTGCCAGCAGGGGAGGACAGGGCTGTGACATTCAGTACTTC	CASRGGQGCDIQYF
TRBD1	TRBV24-1	-	TRBJ1-5	TGTGCCACCAGTTCGGGGACAGGCAATCAGCCCCAGCATTTT	CATSSGTGNQPQHF
-	TRBV30	-	TRBJ1-2	TGTGCCTGGGCCGACAATTACTATGGCTACACCTTC	CAWADNYYGYTF
TRBD1	TRBV28	-	TRBJ2-7	TGTGCCAGCCGTTCCGGGACAGGTTCCTACGAGCAGTACTTC	CASRSGTGSYEQYF
-	TRBV4-1	-	TRBJ2-4	TGCGCCAGCAGCCCCCTCGACGGCTTATTAGCCAAAAACATTCAGTACTTC	CASSPLDGLLAKNIQYF
-	TRBV19	-	TRBJ2-3	TGTGCCAGTAGTATACGGGTCCGAGGCGATACGCAGTATTTT	CASSIRVRGDTQYF
-	TRBV15	-	TRBJ2-1	TGTGCCACCAGCAGGACAGTGGGTCATGAGCAGTTCTTC	CATSRTVGHEQFF
TRBD1	TRBV6-6	once	TRBJ1-5	TGTTCCAGCAGTCCCGACAGGGGCGGCAATCAGCCCCAGCATTGG	CSSSPDRGGNQPQHW
-	TRBV6-6	-	TRBJ2-7	TGTGCCCGCAACGATCCGGGAAAGGCCGTCTACGAGCAGTACTTC	CARNDPGKAVYEQYF
-	TRBV7-2	many	TRBJ1-6	TGTGCCAGCAGTTCTGAGAGTTACTCACCCCTCCACTTT	CASSSESYSPLHF
-	TRBV7-2	few	TRBJ1-1	TGTGCCAGCAGCTTAGTGGTAGGGACTAAAAACGAAGCTTTCTTT	CASSLVVGTKNEAFF
TRBD1	TRBV7-8	few	TRBJ2-7	TGTGCCAGCAGCTCAAATCCGGGACAGTCCTACGAGCAGTACTTC	CASSSNPGQSYEQYF
-	TRBV20-1	-	TRBJ1-1	TGCAGTGCTAGAGACCGTGAGATGGGTGAAGCTTTCTTT	CSARDREMGEAFF
-	TRBV4-1	-	TRBJ1-5	TGCGCCAGCAGCCTATCCAGGGCTGATCAGCCCCAGCATTTT	CASSLSRADQPQHF
TRBD2	TRBV3-1	-	TRBJ2-5	TGTGCCAGCAGCCATAGCGGGGGGGTGGAGACCCAGTACTTC	CASSHSGGVETQYF
TRBD2	TRBV15	few	TRBJ2-3	TGTGCCACCAGCCGAAAACTAGCGGGGGGCCTCAGCACAGATACGCAGTATTTT	CATSRKLAGGLSTDTQYF
-	TRBV14	-	TRBJ2-1	TGTGCCAGCAGCCAGGCGCGAAGGTTCGATAGTCTGTACAATGAGCAGTTCTTC	CASSQARRFDSLYNEQFF
-	TRBV19	-	TRBJ1-5	TGTGCCAGTAGGTCCAGGGGAGAGGCTCAGCCCCAGCATTTT	CASRSRGEAQPQHF
-	TRBV7-2	many	TRBJ1-5	TGTGCCAGCAGCTCGTCGGGACGCAATCAGCCCCAGCATTTT	CASSSSGRNQPQHF
-	TRBV15	few	TRBJ1-4	TGTGCCACCAGCAGAGATCGAGGGAATGAAAAACTGTTTTTT	CATSRDRGNEKLFF
-	TRBV6-2/TRBV6-3	-	TRBJ2-2	TGTGCCAGCACCATATCCGGGACTTCGGCCACCGGGGAGCTGTTTTTT	CASTISGTSATGELFF
-	TRBV28	few	TRBJ2-2	TGTGCCAGCAGTTTACTCGATACAGGGCATACCCCCTCGGGCACCGGGGAGCTGTTTTTT	CASSLLDTGHTPSGTGELFF
-	TRBV7-2	many	TRBJ2-5	TGTGCCAGCACCTCGCGGGGCGGGCTCCAAGAGACCCAGTACTTC	CASTSRGGLQETQYF
-	TRBV5-1	-	TRBJ2-1	TGCGCCAGCAGCCCCACCGGCCAGGGAAAAGTCGTGAATGAGCAGTTCTTC	CASSPTGQGKVVNEQFF
TRBD2	TRBV11-2	few	TRBJ2-3	TGTGCCAGCAGCAGAGCGGGGGGGGTGGGTACGCAGTATTTT	CASSRAGGVGTQYF
-	TRBV7-2	few	TRBJ2-5	TGTGCCAGCAGCCGTTCGGGCCGCGGGGAGACCCAGTACTTC	CASSRSGRGETQYF
-	TRBV14	-	TRBJ1-2	TGTGCCAGCAGCCACCTTCACGGGGGAAGCTATGGCTACACCTTC	CASSHLHGGSYGYTF
-	TRBV7-2	few	TRBJ1-2	TGTGCCAGCAGCTTAGCGGTGGGGGTTGGATATGGCTACACCTTC	CASSLAVGVGYGYTF
-	TRBV6-1	many	TRBJ2-7	TGTGCCAGCAGTGACGGGACTGGACTCTACGAGCAGTACTTC	CASSDGTGLYEQYF